This TCR beta chain comes out of a study of response to subunit inactivated influenza vaccine. Whole-study findings and limits: Authors suggested each seasonal influenza vaccination recruits few new T cells.

This clonotype was counted ten times or more. Antigen unknown. This CDR3 region has 15 residues. With 0 bases removed from V and 0 bases from J, the gap between germline ends came to 9 bases. CDR1 and CDR2 (germline): SGHRS, YFSETQ. TCRdb analysed the RT-PCR reads with MiXCR anew, one entry per CDR3 protein. Among 800,000 to 1,000,000 distinct CDR3 sequences listed, 21% were seen once. The chain links TRBV5-1 to TRBJ2-5, with D uncertain. The source of this sequence is a man in his fifties or sixties who received an inactivated influenza vaccine. Sequencing used PBMCs from blood, obtained roughly 5 days after vaccination. The CDR3 here is CASSLEGRYQETQYF. DNA of the CDR3: TGCGCCAGCAGCTTGGAAGGCAGGTACCAAGAGACCCAGTACTTC.